The 8 T cell receptor beta chains below were found in one sample sequenced in a study of kidney transplant recipient with SARS-CoV-2 infection (dated by TCRdb to the early 2020s). The listed sequencing device is Illumina MiSeq. TCRdb took the public reads, trimmed them with fastp at Q25, ran MiXCR for clone calling and kept in-frame beta chains. Rows matching on CDR3 protein sequence are summarized as one entry with the most common DNA and genes. The sample table lists 200,000 to 300,000 distinct CDR3 sequences, 25% to 35% of them with a count of one. The ten largest clonotypes hold more than 6.5% of the sample. Sample time point, as interpreted from the label and publication: pre-pandemic baseline sample and day 111 after first positive SARS-CoV-2 test. The source was a blood sample, collected at baseline and around day 110 from a kidney transplant recipient. The receptor source for this set is a young adult male patient who had COVID-19 and was a kidney transplant recipient. Where a transplant has occurred, the graft donor may have supplied some of the T cells.

This clonotype has a count of ten or more. The CDR3, as DNA: TGTGCCAGCACAGGAGTAGGGGGCTCTGGCTACACCTTC. Protein: CASTGVGGSGYTF. The V call is TRBV2, the J call TRBJ1-2; 7 nucleotides align to TRBD1. CDR3 length equals 13 residues. Germline CDR1 is SNHLY and CDR2 is FYNNEI. The ends lost 7 bases at V and 7 bases at J; junction bases unmatched: 9.

On this clonotype: Since a much larger clone is just one base distant, this may be a read error. The chain carries TRBV7-2 and TRBJ2-3, with D perhaps TRBD2 (7 bases). Per the germline V gene, CDR1 is SGHTA and CDR2 is FQGNSA. The CDR3 runs 14 residues. The CDR3 loop is CASSLQRDTDTQNF. In DNA form, the CDR3 reads TGTGCCAGCAGCCTACAGCGGGACACAGATACGCAGAATTTT.

To note about this clonotype: This may arise from a read error, as a much more abundant clone is one base away. Likely a read error: the CDR3 ends without its conserved phenylalanine or tryptophan. No DNA is shown, since the ends of the CDR3 on it are uncertain; the CDR3 is the one TCRdb lists. The chain carries TRBV8-2 and TRBJ1-2. TRBV8-2 is a known pseudogene. The CDR3 region is 16 residues in length, termini included. The CDR3 loop is CGSEAVDSRKTYGYTL.

This clonotype was recorded at least ten times. The chain uses TRBV12-3 or TRBV12-4 and TRBJ1-2; D call uncertain. The CDR3 loop spans 17 amino acids. V lost 5 bases and J lost 4, with 23 bases in between. CDR3 amino acids: CASSLRYTAGKTYGYTF. DNA of the CDR3: TGTGCCAGCAGTCTTCGTTACACAGCAGGAAAGACCTATGGCTACACCTTC.

This clonotype was picked up many times. The chain couples TRBV7-2 to TRBJ2-7; D is perhaps TRBD2 (6 bases). The V end lost 1 base, the J end lost 2 bases, and 15 bases lay between the germline ends. Germline CDR1 is SGHTA and CDR2 is FQGNSA. CDR3 length: 16 amino acids. The CDR3, as DNA: TGTGCCAGCAGCTTAGTGCCGGATAGCGGAGCCTACGAGCAGTACTTC. Amino acids: CASSLVPDSGAYEQYF.

This clonotype was seen many times. The chain is built from TRBV27 and TRBJ2-7; D gene unclear. CDR1 is MNHEY, CDR2 SMNVEV, per germline (reference sequence). The length of the CDR3 is 14 residues. V lost 0 bases, J lost 2 bases, and 8 bases lay in between. The CDR3 bases are TGTGCCAGCAGTTTATCTGAACTTACCTACGAGCAGTACTTC. Protein: CASSLSELTYEQYF.

On this clonotype itself: Given a much more abundant clone one base away, this may be a read error. The genes are TRBV24-1 and TRBJ2-2; D is possibly TRBD1 or TRBD2 (5 bases each). The CDR3 is made up of 19 amino acids. Germline V lookup: CDR1 KGHDR, CDR2 SFDVKD. The germline V and J ends were trimmed by 7 bases and 2 bases, with 25 bases remaining between them. The CDR3 sequence: CATSTSYPSRGNNTGELFF. DNA of the CDR3: TGTGCCACCAGCACCTCATACCCGTCACGGGGCAATAACACCGGGGAGCTGTTTTTT.

Comment on this clonotype: A much larger clone differs from this one at a single base, so this may be a read error. This chain joins TRBV3-1 and TRBJ2-2, with a weak D call TRBD2 (5 bases). The CDR3 has 15 residues. The V gene's germline CDR1 is LGHDT and CDR2 YNNKEL (reference sequence). The CDR3 sequence: CASSKTSIFTGEPFF. In DNA form, the CDR3 reads TGTGCCAGCAGCAAAACCTCAATATTCACCGGGGAGCCGTTTTTT.